The clone carrying this TCR beta chain was observed a few times. Germline V gives CDR1 SQVTM, CDR2 ANQGSEA. Trimming removed 5 bases at V and 4 bases at J, with 12 bases between. This CDR3 has 13 amino acids. TCR cDNA, made by 5'RACE template switching, carried an added universal primer site and UMIs. TCRdb re-analysed the 5' RACE reads in MiXCR, keeping a single row per CDR3 protein. In the table there are nearly 550,000 distinct CDR3 sequences, roughly a fifth of which are singletons. The entry originates in a study of T cells after yellow fever vaccination. The sequence derives from a young man who received the YFV17D yellow fever vaccine. The sequencing used PBMCs, collected 15 days after the yellow fever booster vaccination. The chain joins TRBV29-1 to TRBJ2-1; D possibly corresponds to TRBD1 (6 bases). The CDR3 reads CSVSPQGYNEQFF. The CDR3 nucleotides read TGCAGCGTTTCCCCTCAGGGGTACAATGAGCAGTTCTTC.